This T cell receptor (beta chain) was sequenced in a study of T cells in Graves' hyperthyroidism and ophthalmopathy. Uncontrolled infection, other autoimmune disease, pregnancy or lactation led to exclusion. The authors took PBMCs from 9.5 to 10 ml fresh peripheral blood. RNA transcripts yielded amplified TCR beta CDR3 regions. The TCR CDR3 first-round RT-PCR relied on the HTBI primer set. Each CDR3 protein gets one entry after TCRdb re-called the multiplex PCR reads with MiXCR. Found here are around 570,000 distinct CDR3 sequences, less than 20% of them singletons; the top ten hold 47%. This clonotype has a count of ten or more. Antigen specificity is unknown. Study-wide results and limits: The model made its ophthalmopathy prediction, and onset followed a median 6.5 months later.

The clonotype comes from a man aged 35-49 years with Graves' ophthalmopathy. The sample comprised blood.

CDR3 amino acids: CAWNGGVTDTQYF. Here the CDR3 DNA reads TGTGCCTGGAACGGCGGGGTTACAGATACGCAGTATTTT. This chain joins TRBV30 and TRBJ2-3; TRBD2 is a possible D gene (6 bases). Between the trimmed V and J ends, which lost 4 bases and 3 bases, there was a span of 11 bases. The CDR3 covers 13 residues. Germline CDR1 GTSNPN, CDR2 SVGIG (reference sequence).